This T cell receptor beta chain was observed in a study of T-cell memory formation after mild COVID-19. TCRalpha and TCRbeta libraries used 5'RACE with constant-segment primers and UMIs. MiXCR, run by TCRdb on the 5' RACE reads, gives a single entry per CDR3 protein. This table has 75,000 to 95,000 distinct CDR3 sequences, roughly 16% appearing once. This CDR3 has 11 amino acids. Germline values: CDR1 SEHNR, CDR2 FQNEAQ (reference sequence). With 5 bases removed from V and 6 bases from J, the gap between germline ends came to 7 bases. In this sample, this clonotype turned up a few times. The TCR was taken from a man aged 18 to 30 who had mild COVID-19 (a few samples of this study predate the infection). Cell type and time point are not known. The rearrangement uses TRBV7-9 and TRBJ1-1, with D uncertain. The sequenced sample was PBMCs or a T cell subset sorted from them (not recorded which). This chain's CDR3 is CASSDVPEAFF. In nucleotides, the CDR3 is TGTGCCAGCAGCGATGTTCCTGAAGCTTTCTTT.